The 18 T cell receptor beta chains below were found in one sample sequenced in a study (dated by TCRdb to the mid-2010s). Library generation was performed with RT-PCR. Instrument on record: Illumina MiSeq. The public reads were reprocessed in TCRdb via fastp at Q25 and MiXCR, keeping in-frame beta chains. Under each unique CDR3 protein, matching rows form one entry showing the most common genes and DNA. Here the sample has about 680,000 distinct CDR3 sequences; over 12% occur a single time. The top ten constitute 3.6% of the sample. The sample taken for sequencing was memory CD4+ T cells from blood. The source is a female donor in good health, serving as a healthy control.

This clonotype showed up many times. The genes are TRBV6-5 and TRBJ2-7; possible D gene TRBD1, 6 bases. This CDR3 spans 15 amino acids. Germline CDR1 and CDR2: MNHEY and SVGAGI. Trimming removed 4 bases at V and 5 bases at J, with 18 bases between. The CDR3 DNA is TGTGCCAGCAGTTTGACAGGTATCCCCTATGACGAGCAGTACTTC. It yields the protein CASSLTGIPYDEQYF.

This clonotype occurred a few times. V gene TRBV7-2 combines with J gene TRBJ2-7; 8 bases agree with TRBD2. This CDR3 spans 16 amino acids. The V gene's germline CDR1 is SGHTA and CDR2 FQGNSA. Germline trimming cut 5 bases from V and 4 bases from J; bases unmatched to any gene: 13. CDR3 DNA sequence: TGTGCCAGCAGCCCGGGAGCGGGAGCTGGCGGTTACGAGCAGTACTTC. Protein: CASSPGAGAGGYEQYF.

The chain has TRBV20-1 and TRBJ2-3; either TRBD1 or TRBD2 may fit D (5 bases each). The length of the CDR3 is 12 residues. Per the germline V gene, CDR1 is DFQATT and CDR2 is SNEGSKA (reference sequence). As DNA, the CDR3 is TGCAGGGTTATGAGGGGTGGAGATACGCAGTATTTT. It translates to CRVMRGGDTQYF.

Ten or more counts support this clonotype. The gene calls are TRBV7-2 and TRBJ2-3, with a tentative D call TRBD1 (6 bases). This CDR3 spans 17 amino acids. Per the germline V gene, CDR1 is SGHTA and CDR2 is FQGNSA. Trimming shortened V by 5 bases and J by 6 bases, and 24 bases separated the two germline ends. The chain's CDR3 is CASSPDGWDTLQDTQYF. The CDR3 nucleotides are TGTGCCAGCAGCCCGGACGGTTGGGACACCCTACAGGATACGCAGTATTTT.

This clonotype was seen a handful of times. This sequence joins TRBV6-1 and TRBJ1-6; 7 bases line up with TRBD1. CDR3 length: 16 amino acids. V shed 6 bases, J shed 5 bases, and the junction held 10 bases outside the gene matches. Per the germline V gene, CDR1 is MNHNS and CDR2 is SASEGT. CDR3 amino acids: CASRLTGALDNSPLHF. The DNA of the CDR3 is TGTGCCAGCAGACTCACAGGGGCCCTGGATAATTCACCCCTCCACTTT.

This clonotype was counted many times. The chain is built from TRBV6-5 and TRBJ2-5; 7 bases map to TRBD1. The CDR3 contains 14 residues. V dropped 1 base and J dropped 2; count of bases not matched to a gene: 1. The germline V gene has CDR1 MNHEY and CDR2 SVGAGI. In nucleotides, the CDR3 is TGTGCCAGCAGTTACTACAGGGGTCAAGAGACCCAGTACTTC. The encoded protein is CASSYYRGQETQYF.

This clonotype came up a few times. The gene calls are TRBV4-1 and TRBJ2-1; D remains ambiguous. Germline V gene data show CDR1 as MGHRA and CDR2 as YSYEKL. This CDR3 has 17 amino acids. V lost 0 bases and J lost 0, with 12 bases in between. This CDR3 reads CASSQDPALRSYNEQFF. The CDR3 coding sequence is TGCGCCAGCAGCCAAGATCCCGCGCTCCGCTCCTACAATGAGCAGTTCTTC.

This clonotype has at least ten counts. The rearrangement links TRBV15 to TRBJ2-7, with D maybe TRBD2 (5 bases). CDR1 is LNHNV, CDR2 YYDKDF, per germline (reference sequence). V shed 1 base and J shed 0 bases, with 16 bases lying between them. CDR3 length: 17 amino acids. DNA of the CDR3: TGTGCCACCAGCAGAGTCTCCGGTCGGGGAATCTCCTACGAGCAGTACTTC. It is translated as CATSRVSGRGISYEQYF.

This clonotype has a handful of counts. This chain uses TRBV6-5 with TRBJ2-6, with D uncertain. Trimming stripped 0 bases from V and 2 bases from J, with 8 bases between. Germline lookup yields CDR1 MNHEY and CDR2 SVGAGI. CDR3 length: 16 amino acids. CDR3 protein: CASSYSIGTGANVLTF. CDR3 coding DNA: TGTGCCAGCAGTTACTCGATCGGTACTGGGGCCAACGTCCTGACTTTC.

The DNA of the CDR3 is TGTGCCAGCAGCAAAGGTATTCGGAGCTCCTACAATGAGCAGTTCTTC. Translating it yields CASSKGIRSSYNEQFF. The chain couples TRBV21-1 to TRBJ2-1. TRBV21-1 counts as a pseudogene. The CDR3 is 16 residues long.

This clonotype was seen at least ten times. The chain recombines TRBV10-3 with TRBJ2-5, with D tentatively TRBD2 (7 bases). This CDR3 spans 15 amino acids. V was clipped by 2 bases and J by 5 bases, with 15 bases between them. The germline CDR1 and CDR2 sequences are ENHRY and SYGVKD. The CDR3 bases are TGTGCCATCAGTGAGAGGGGGGGCCTTCGGGAGACCCAGTACTTC. This codes for CAISERGGLRETQYF.

In its sample, this clonotype was seen a few times. V usage is TRBV7-2 and J usage is TRBJ2-2, with 7 bases lining up with TRBD2. The CDR3 runs 12 residues. Germline V gene sequence: CDR1 SGHTA, CDR2 FQGNSA. Trimming cost V 4 bases and J 16 bases; bases outside gene matches: 9. In DNA form, the CDR3 reads TGTGCCAGCAGCTCAACCCGGGAGGCTAAGTTTTTT. It is translated as CASSSTREAKFF.

The chain employs TRBV28 and TRBJ2-1, with a tentative D call TRBD2 (6 bases). V lost 10 bases and J lost 4, with 20 bases in between. Looked up from germline, CDR1 is MDHEN and CDR2 is SYDVKM. The CDR3 spans 15 residues. Here the CDR3 DNA reads TGTGCCATCCTACCCGTGACTAGAGTATACAATGAGCAGTTCTTC. Its protein product is CAILPVTRVYNEQFF.

The chain has TRBV5-5 and TRBJ2-1; perhaps TRBD2 as D (6 bases). This CDR3 region has 14 residues. The germline CDR1 and CDR2 sequences are SGHKS and YYEKEE (reference sequence). V lost 0 bases and J 9 bases, leaving 13 bases between the germline ends. The CDR3 nucleotides are TGTGCCAGCAGCTTGGGCTACGGGGGATCTGAGCAGTTCTTC. It is translated as CASSLGYGGSEQFF.

This clonotype has ten or more counts. The CDR3 coding sequence is TGTGCCAGCTCTCCCGGGACGGGCAATGAGCAGTTCTTC. As protein: CASSPGTGNEQFF. V gene TRBV18 combines with J gene TRBJ2-1, with D perhaps being TRBD1 or TRBD2 (5 bases each). This CDR3 has 13 amino acids. The germline V and J ends were trimmed by 6 bases and 6 bases, with 12 bases remaining between them. Germline-derived CDR1 and CDR2 are KGHSH and LQKENI.

In this sample, this clonotype turned up a few times. The chain combines TRBV11-2 with TRBJ2-2; D unclear. Trimming left V 2 bases short and J 6 bases short, with 7 bases between. This CDR3 spans 13 amino acids. CDR1 is SGHAT and CDR2 is FQNNGV in the germline V gene. In DNA, the CDR3 is TGTGCCAGCAGCTTAAGAGGCCCCGGGGAGCTGTTTTTT. Protein: CASSLRGPGELFF.

The rearrangement uses TRBV6-5 and TRBJ1-1; no definite D call. Germline assignment: CDR1 MNHEY and CDR2 SVGAGI. This CDR3 spans 21 amino acids. V was clipped by 0 bases and J by 1 base, with 27 bases between them. CDR3 in DNA: TGTGCCAGCAGTTACTCGGATGGTTCTTTAGCAAATCGGGCTGCGAACACTGAAGCTTTCTTT. Translating it yields CASSYSDGSLANRAANTEAFF.

This clonotype was seen a handful of times. Here the CDR3 reads CASSFWTGDTGELFF. Written as DNA, the CDR3 is TGTGCCAGCAGCTTCTGGACAGGGGACACCGGGGAGCTGTTTTTT. The rearrangement joins TRBV5-4 to TRBJ2-2, with 9 bases lining up with TRBD1. CDR1 and CDR2 (germline): SGHNT, YYREEE (reference sequence). V lost 2 bases to trimming and J lost 3 bases; unmatched junction nucleotides: 2. This CDR3 comprises 15 residues.